The clone carrying this TCR delta chain turned up a few times. Its antigen remains unknown. This CDR3 is also generated by other DNA sequences in the sample. Alphabeta T cells were depleted, then CD3+ Vdelta1+ Vdelta2- thymocytes were FACS-sorted. Sequences come from RNA converted to cDNA by reverse transcription. Multiplex PCR used pooled V-gene forward primers and a constant-region reverse primer to amplify CDR3s. TCRdb reran clone calling via CATT on the multiplex PCR reads. The sample lists about 58,000 delta-chain clones, more than 12% occurring once. Per the germline V gene, CDR1 is TSWWSYY and CDR2 is QGS. CDR3 length: 20 residues. V was shortened by 6 bases and J by 0 bases, with 29 bases between the two germline ends. These data originate in a study of Vδ1+ human thymocytes. Study-wide findings and caveats: Highly polyclonal TRG and TRD repertoires with Gaussian CDR3 length distributions appeared in thymus.

The receptor was isolated from a girl under three years old who had congenital heart surgery. Sequenced material: Vdelta1+ gamma-delta thymocytes from the thymus. Subset indicated: FACS-sorted CD3+ TCRalphabeta- TCRVdelta1+ TCRVdelta2- thymocytes. The rearrangement joins TRDV1 to TRDJ1; the D gene is possibly TRDD3 (6 bases). Here the CDR3 reads CALGPVGPWGTGSNTDKLIF. The CDR3 DNA reads TGTGCTCTTGGACCCGTGGGCCCCTGGGGTACTGGATCTAACACCGATAAACTCATCTTT.